A single sample gave rise to the 19 T cell receptor beta chains below, sequenced in a study of T cells after posttransplantation cyclophosphamide. Repertoires were generated with immunoSEQ multiplex PCR, while TCRdb's copy carries only in-frame clones and drops some. The top ten hold approximately 0.61% of the sample, which has several thousand clones, 85% to 95% seen once. The sample was naive CD4+ T cells sorted from PBMCs. The receptor source for this set is a man aged 50 to 60.

The V and J genes are TRBV7-3 and TRBJ2-1; 11 positions agree with TRBD2. Unmatched junction bases numbered 10, after V lost 6 bases and J lost 9 bases. The CDR3 has 15 residues. Germline assignment: CDR1 SGHTA and CDR2 FQGTGA. The DNA of the CDR3 is TGTGCCAGCAGTTTAGCGGGGGGGCGATCGGGTGAGCAGTTCTTC. It translates to CASSLAGGRSGEQFF. Full variable domain (remainder filled in from reference TRBV7-3 and TRBJ2-1): GAGVSQTPSNKVTEKGKYVELRCDPISGHTALYWYRQSLGQGPEFLIYFQGTGAADDSGLPNDRFFAVRPEGSVSTLKIQRTERGDSAVYLCASSLAGGRSGEQFFGPGTRLTVL.

The chain has TRBV14 and TRBJ2-3; 8 bases line up with TRBD2. With 4 bases clipped from V and 5 bases from J, the junction kept 11 bases outside the gene matches. The CDR3 totals 16 residues. Germline V gene data show CDR1 as SGHDN and CDR2 as FVKESK. For the CDR3, the DNA is TGTGCCAGCAGCCGATTTTTAGCGGGAACTGGAGATACGCAGTATTTT. Translating gives CASSRFLAGTGDTQYF.

The genes are TRBV4-2 and TRBJ1-2; 9 bases line up with TRBD1. Trimming removed 0 bases from V and 8 bases from J; junction bases left unmatched: 4. This CDR3 contains 14 residues. Germline CDR1 reads LGHNA; CDR2 reads YNFKEQ. DNA of the CDR3: TGTGCCAGCAGCCAAGAACAGGGGGCGCGGGGCTACACCTTC. It is translated as CASSQEQGARGYTF.

J is TRBJ1-6 and V is TRBV6-1; D gene uncertain. V shed 5 bases and J shed 8 bases, with 13 bases lying between them. CDR1 MNHNS and CDR2 SASEGT come from the germline V gene. The CDR3 sequence is 14 residues long. CDR3: CASSMAATDSPLHF. The CDR3 DNA reads TGTGCCAGCAGTATGGCGGCGACGGATTCACCCCTCCACTTT.

The V and J genes are TRBV28 and TRBJ1-2; 10 bases line up with TRBD1. Trimming cost V 3 bases and J 8 bases; bases outside gene matches: 12. The CDR3 runs to 16 residues. The germline gives CDR1 MDHEN, CDR2 SYDVKM. This CDR3 reads CASSFGTGVSSLGYTF. CDR3 nucleotide sequence: TGTGCCAGCAGTTTCGGGACAGGGGTTTCAAGCTTGGGCTACACCTTC.

The chain carries TRBV7-9 and TRBJ1-1, with D possibly matching TRBD1 (5 bases). Germline V gene lookup returns CDR1 SEHNR and CDR2 FQNEAQ (reference sequence). Trimming took off 1 base at V and 7 bases at J, with 10 bases between the two ends. There are 13 residues in the CDR3. The chain's CDR3 is CASSLVGGGEAFF. Written as DNA, the CDR3 is TGTGCCAGCAGCTTAGTGGGGGGAGGTGAAGCTTTCTTT. The full variable domain, in which reference TRBV7-9 and TRBJ1-1 provide the parts outside the CDR3, is DTGVSQNPRHKITKRGQNVTFRCDPISEHNRLYWYRQTLGQGPEFLTYFQNEAQLEKSRLLSDRFSAERPKGSFSTLEIQRTEQGDSAMYLCASSLVGGGEAFFGQGTRLTVV.

The chain uses TRBV7-9 and TRBJ2-5; 9 positions agree with TRBD2. The CDR3 spans 16 residues. Looked up from germline, CDR1 is SEHNR and CDR2 is FQNEAQ (reference sequence). The V gene end was trimmed by 1 base and the J gene end by 3 bases; junction bases not matched to a gene: 6. In DNA form, the CDR3 reads TGTGCCAGCAGCTTAGGATTAGTAGCGGGGGAAGAGACCCAGTACTTC. Protein product: CASSLGLVAGEETQYF.

The J gene is TRBJ1-1, the V gene TRBV5-4; D gene unclear. With 4 bases removed from V and 5 bases from J, the gap between germline ends came to 15 bases. Germline CDR1 reads SGHNT; CDR2 reads YYREEE (reference sequence). CDR3 length equals 14 residues. DNA of the CDR3: TGTGCCAGCAGCCACAAGGAGGTGGTGACTGAAGCTTTCTTT. This gives the protein CASSHKEVVTEAFF. Complete variable domain (other parts from reference TRBV5-4 and TRBJ1-1): ETGVTQSPTHLIKTRGQQVTLRCSSQSGHNTVSWYQQALGQGPQFIFQYYREEENGRGNFPPRFSGLQFPNYSSELNVNALELDDSALYLCASSHKEVVTEAFFGQGTRLTVV.

The chain couples TRBV5-1 to TRBJ2-6; TRBD1 matches at 7 bases. After removal of 4 bases from V and 0 bases from J, the junction contained 10 bases not matched to a gene. CDR3 length: 18 residues. CDR1 is SGHRS, CDR2 YFSETQ, per germline. Here the CDR3 reads CASSATGALSSGANVLTF. CDR3 DNA: TGCGCCAGCAGCGCCACAGGGGCCTTAAGCTCTGGGGCCAACGTCCTGACTTTC.

This chain connects TRBV18 to TRBJ2-1; D might be TRBD2 (6 bases). The germline V gene encodes CDR1 KGHSH and CDR2 LQKENI. The CDR3 runs 15 residues. Trimming shortened V by 8 bases and J by 1 base, and 15 bases separated the two germline ends. For the CDR3, the DNA is TGTGCCAGCACCGCCTTAGCGGCATCCTACAATGAGCAGTTCTTC. Protein sequence: CASTALAASYNEQFF.

The chain has TRBV21-1 and TRBJ1-5; the D call in the table, TRBD1, was not verified against the DNA. TRBV21-1 is a recognized pseudogene. This CDR3 is built from 16 residues. The DNA of the CDR3 is TGTGCCAGCAGCAAAGCGCAGGGGAGAGGCAATCAGCCCCAGCATTTT. Its translation is CASSKAQGRGNQPQHF.

This chain joins TRBV7-2 and TRBJ2-1, with TRBD2 matching 8 bases. Losses at the gene ends were 5 bases for V and 4 bases for J; bases not matched to a gene: 7. The CDR3 length is 15 residues. CDR1 is SGHTA, CDR2 FQGNSA, per germline. In DNA, the CDR3 is TGTGCCAGCAGCCCGTCGGGGGGGGGTTACAATGAGCAGTTCTTC. Translation gives CASSPSGGGYNEQFF.

A few counts support this clone. The chain links TRBV19 to TRBJ1-1; 10 nucleotides line up with TRBD1. The V segment lost 8 bases and the J segment 5 bases; nucleotides outside the gene matches: 11. The V gene's germline CDR1 is LNHDA and CDR2 SQIVND (reference sequence). The CDR3 is 15 amino acids. The CDR3 DNA reads TGTGCCAGTGTCCCGGGACAGGGGTGGGAGACTGAAGCTTTCTTT. Translation gives CASVPGQGWETEAFF.

This clone appeared a single time. J is TRBJ1-5 and V is TRBV18; D is undetermined. V gave up 2 bases and J gave up 2 bases, with 7 bases separating them. From germline, CDR1 is KGHSH and CDR2 LQKENI. The CDR3 totals 14 residues. The CDR3 reads CASSPTSGNQPQHF. In nucleotides, the CDR3 is TGTGCCAGCTCACCAACGAGTGGCAATCAGCCCCAGCATTTT.

This sequence joins TRBV7-9 and TRBJ2-6, with TRBD1 matching 7 bases. Germline CDR1 SEHNR, CDR2 FQNEAQ (reference sequence). With 5 bases clipped from V and 2 bases from J, the junction kept 3 bases outside the gene matches. The CDR3 covers 15 residues. The CDR3 DNA reads as TGTGCCAGCAGCGAGACAGGGACTGGGGCCAACGTCCTGACTTTC. It translates to CASSETGTGANVLTF.

A note on this clone: The same CDR3 is also encoded by other DNA sequences in this sample. The chain is built from TRBV6-5 and TRBJ2-7; 7 bases map to TRBD1. The CDR3 length is 15 residues. Germline loops: CDR1 MNHEY, CDR2 SVGAGI. Trimming cost V 5 bases and J 6 bases; bases outside gene matches: 13. The CDR3 protein is CASSKPGTDNLEQYF. The DNA of the CDR3 is TGTGCCAGCAGTAAACCGGGGACAGATAATCTCGAGCAGTACTTC.

The chain couples TRBV11-2 to TRBJ2-5; TRBD1 agrees at 7 bases. The CDR3 extends over 15 amino acids. The trim removed 4 bases at V and 4 bases at J, leaving 9 bases unmatched. Looked up from germline, CDR1 is SGHAT and CDR2 is FQNNGV. The chain's CDR3 is CASSSSTGVGETQYF. The CDR3 region has the DNA TGTGCCAGCAGCTCCAGCACAGGGGTGGGAGAGACCCAGTACTTC.

In the case of this clone: One end of the junction is discordant with germline, which a read error may explain. The chain employs TRBV11-1 and TRBJ2-3, with D maybe TRBD1 (5 bases). This CDR3 has 15 residues. CDR1 SGHAT and CDR2 FQDESV come from the germline V gene (reference sequence). The CDR3 here is CASSSFFQGRDTQYF. The CDR3 DNA is TGTGCCAGCAGCAGCTTTTTCCAGGGCAGGGATACTCAGTATTTT.

This chain links TRBV9 with TRBJ1-1, with D unclear. V lost 1 base, J lost 7 bases, and 14 bases lay in between. Germline V gene lookup returns CDR1 SGDLS and CDR2 YYNGEE. The CDR3 has 14 residues. This CDR3 reads CASSVLGSNDEAFF. The CDR3 DNA sequence: TGTGCCAGCAGCGTACTAGGTAGTAACGATGAAGCTTTCTTT.